This is a list of T cell receptor beta chains from one sample in a study of cytomegalovirus exposure and HLA in healthy donors. Produced via immunoSEQ multiplex PCR; TCRdb's table is partial and in-frame only. The data hold 65,000 to 100,000 clones, with roughly 75% observed a single time. The sequencing sample was made of PBMCs. The receptors were sampled from a man between 40 and 49 years old in good health and CMV-seronegative. CDR3s include the opening cysteine and the closing phenylalanine or tryptophan. The D gene is left open where the match is weak. The listing skips clone size in some rows; elsewhere it reads once, few, many or a size class.

TGTGCCAGCAGCTTAGGACTAGCGGGAGGATACAATGAGCAGTTCTTC,CASSLGLAGGYNEQFF,TRBJ2-1,.,TRBD2,TRBV7-3
TGTGCCTCCTCGGCGGGACAGGGCCGCTCCTACGAGCAGTACTTC,CASSAGQGRSYEQYF,TRBJ2-7,.,TRBD1,TRBV6-1
TGTGCCAGCAGTTACACGGGACAGGTTAACACTGAAGCTTTCTTT,CASSYTGQVNTEAFF,TRBJ1-1,.,TRBD1,TRBV6-5
TGTGCCAGCAGCTTAGCTGGGACAGAGCAGTTCTTC,CASSLAGTEQFF,TRBJ2-1,.,.,TRBV7-6
TGTGCCAGCAGCAAAGGACAGGAAGGCAATCAGCCCCAGCATTTT,CASSKGQEGNQPQHF,TRBJ1-5,.,.,TRBV21-1
TGTGCCAGCAGTCCACAGGGCCCGGGCACTGAAGCTTTCTTT,CASSPQGPGTEAFF,TRBJ1-1,.,.,TRBV27
TGTGCCAGCAGACGTTCCGGGACAGATGGCTACACCTTC,CASRRSGTDGYTF,TRBJ1-2,once,TRBD1,TRBV11-2
TGTGCCTGGACCGGACAGGGTAACACTGAAGCTTTCTTT,CAWTGQGNTEAFF,TRBJ1-1,.,TRBD1,TRBV30
TGTGCCAGCAGCGGACAGGGAAGAGTGAATGAGCAGTTCTTC,CASSGQGRVNEQFF,TRBJ2-1,.,TRBD1,TRBV28
TGTGCCAGCAGTCTTGATCGATGGCGAGGAGAGACCCAGTACTTC,CASSLDRWRGETQYF,TRBJ2-5,.,.,TRBV11-3
TGTGCCAGCAAGGACAGGGAAAATTCACCCCTCCACTTT,CASKDRENSPLHF,TRBJ1-6,once,TRBD1,TRBV6-6
TGTGCCAGCAGCATCCCGGGACAGGGGAGGGTGAACACTGAAGCTTTCTTT,CASSIPGQGRVNTEAFF,TRBJ1-1,once,TRBD1,TRBV7-9
TGTGCCAGTAAAGCTTCCCCTGGACAGAACGAGCAGTACTTC,CASKASPGQNEQYF,TRBJ2-7,.,.,TRBV5-6
TGTGCCAGCAGTTCGTACAGTCTTCGCGACGAGCAGTACTTC,CASSSYSLRDEQYF,TRBJ2-7,.,.,TRBV13
TGTGCCAGCAGCTTCCCGAGACAGGGGATAGGGGAGCAGTACTTC,CASSFPRQGIGEQYF,TRBJ2-7,.,TRBD1,TRBV5-8
TGCAGCGCAGAGGGGGGGTTAGATGGCACAGATACGCAGTATTTT,CSAEGGLDGTDTQYF,TRBJ2-3,.,.,TRBV29-1
TGCGCCAGCAGTCCGGACGGGACAGGGGTCGAAAAACTGTTTTTT,CASSPDGTGVEKLFF,TRBJ1-4,.,TRBD1,TRBV5-1
TGCGCCAGTTCCGGGACTCCCTCCTACGAGCAGTACTTC,CASSGTPSYEQYF,TRBJ2-7,.,.,TRBV5-1
TGTGCCAGCAGGGCCACAGAGTTTAATCCCTACGAGCAGTACTTC,CASRATEFNPYEQYF,TRBJ2-7,.,.,TRBV27
TGTGCCAGCAGCTTAAGTCAGTATACCTACAATGAGCAGTTCTTC,CASSLSQYTYNEQFF,TRBJ2-1,few,.,TRBV7-6
TGTGCCTGGAATCTGAGCGCCAACGAGGAGGAGACCCAGTACTTC,CAWNLSANEEETQYF,TRBJ2-5,.,.,TRBV30
TGTGCCAGCAGCTCTAATAGTCCCAATGAGCAGTTCTTC,CASSSNSPNEQFF,TRBJ2-1,.,.,TRBV9
TGCGCCAGCAGCCAAGATTTGGGGCAAAAACTGTTTTTT,CASSQDLGQKLFF,TRBJ1-4,.,.,TRBV4-1
TGTGCCAGCAGTGAAGAGACGGGGGGCTCTCAGCCCCAGCATTTT,CASSEETGGSQPQHF,TRBJ1-5,.,.,TRBV6-1
TGTGCCAGCAGCGTGACAGGGTTGGTCAACACCATATATTTT,CASSVTGLVNTIYF,TRBJ1-3,few,TRBD1,TRBV5-6
TGTGCCAGCAGCGCGGACAGGACAAACTATGGCTACACCTTC,CASSADRTNYGYTF,TRBJ1-2,.,TRBD1,TRBV5-6
TGTGCCAGCAGCGGGAGGGAGACCACCGGGTGGTACACTGAAGCTTTCTTT,CASSGRETTGWYTEAFF,TRBJ1-1,.,.,TRBV7-9
TGTGCCAGCAGCGCACCGGGACACAGTCTGAATACGCAGTATTTT,CASSAPGHSLNTQYF,TRBJ2-3,.,.,TRBV9
TGTGCCAGCAGTGGGACTAGCGACGGAGATACGCAGTATTTT,CASSGTSDGDTQYF,TRBJ2-3,.,TRBD2,TRBV6-1
TGTGCCAGCCTAGCCCAAGAGACCCAGTACTTC,CASLAQETQYF,TRBJ2-5,.,.,TRBV2
TGTGCCAGCAGCGCCCGGACTAGCGGGAGGGCCTACGAGCAGTACTTC,CASSARTSGRAYEQYF,TRBJ2-7,.,TRBD2,TRBV6-6
TGTGCCAGCAGTTCACAGGGTTCCAGCAATCAGCCCCAGCATTTT,CASSSQGSSNQPQHF,TRBJ1-5,.,.,TRBV28
TGCAGCGTCTACCGGGACAGGGGGCTTGGCTACACCTTC,CSVYRDRGLGYTF,TRBJ1-2,.,TRBD1,TRBV29-1
TGTGCCGTCAAACAGGGCTACGCTTCTGGGGCCAACGTCCTGACTTTC,CAVKQGYASGANVLTF,TRBJ2-6,.,.,TRBV10-3
TGCAGCGTTTCGCGGGGGGACTATGGCTACACCTTC,CSVSRGDYGYTF,TRBJ1-2,.,.,TRBV29-1
TGTGCCAGTAGTATAGTCGAGGGCTACGAGCAGTACTTC,CASSIVEGYEQYF,TRBJ2-7,.,.,TRBV19
TGTGCCAGCGCTGGACAGGGTGGCACTGAAGCTTTCTTT,CASAGQGGTEAFF,TRBJ1-1,.,TRBD1,TRBV4-2
TGTGCCAGCAGCTTTCTCGCGGGGGGTAACACCGGGGAGCTGTTTTTT,CASSFLAGGNTGELFF,TRBJ2-2,.,TRBD2,TRBV7-3
TGCGCCAGCAGCTTGCAGAGCGGGAGGAGCACAGATACGCAGTATTTT,CASSLQSGRSTDTQYF,TRBJ2-3,.,TRBD2,TRBV5-1
TGTGCCAGTAGTCATTTTCCCCTCCGACAGGGGGGTGAAGCTTTCTTT,CASSHFPLRQGGEAFF,TRBJ1-1,.,TRBD1,TRBV19
TGTGCCAGCAGGAAATCGACAGTGAACTATGGCTACACCTTC,CASRKSTVNYGYTF,TRBJ1-2,.,.,TRBV2
TGCGCCAGCAGCTTCGGTCCTGCAACTAATGAAAAACTGTTTTTT,CASSFGPATNEKLFF,TRBJ1-4,.,.,TRBV5-1
TGTGCCTCAAGTGGCATCTCCTATAATTCACCCCTCCACTTT,CASSGISYNSPLHF,TRBJ1-6,.,.,TRBV6-5
TGCGCCAGCAGTGACCCGGACTACCTCTATGAGACCCAGTACTTC,CASSDPDYLYETQYF,TRBJ2-5,.,.,TRBV10-2
TGTGCCAGCAGCCAGCAAGGGAGGGCTGGAAACACCATATATTTT,CASSQQGRAGNTIYF,TRBJ1-3,.,.,TRBV9
TGTGCCAGCAAGCCGCCTAGCGGGGGGGCCTACGAGCAGTACTTC,CASKPPSGGAYEQYF,TRBJ2-7,.,TRBD2,TRBV6-5